This TCR beta chain was documented in a study of type 1 regulatory T cells. The study, taken as a whole, reports: Type 1 regulatory T cells had a more restricted TCR repertoire than non-type 1 regulatory T cells.

As concerns this clonotype: Antigen: not known.

Via MiXCR, TCRdb re-called the reads, giving one row per CDR3 protein. The data show around 64,000 distinct CDR3 sequences, around 20% seen once. From germline, CDR1 is LGHDT and CDR2 YNNKEL (reference sequence). V lost 4 bases and J lost 6, with 13 bases in between. The CDR3 spans 14 residues. This chain joins TRBV3-1 and TRBJ2-1; possible D gene TRBD1, 5 bases. Source material: cultured type 1 regulatory T (Tr1) cells, either the whole culture or a sorted fraction (not recorded which). This sequence originates from a human donor in good health. The CDR3 nucleotides are TGTGCCAGCAGCCCCAGGGTACGGTTCAATGAGCAGTTCTTC. Its protein product is CASSPRVRFNEQFF.